Listed here is a single TCR beta chain. Per the original data handling: Reference gene primers were amplified, and this amplification served to estimate nucleated cell counts. TCRdb's copy holds only in-frame clones and misses some; the assay was immunoSEQ multiplex PCR. V and J calls and clone size are as listed in that table; D and trimming were resolved from the DNA. The repertoire holds roughly 190,000 clones, roughly four fifths seen once, with 5.5% to 7.5% in the top ten. This specimen belongs to a study of blood T cell repertoires in COVID-19. Study background: Sites across the United States, Italy and Spain contributed samples from acute and convalescent COVID-19. PBMCs, B-cell-depleted T cells, or T cells provided the cDNA or gDNA that made up the material.

Per germline, CDR1 KGHDR and CDR2 SFDVKD. The V segment lost 9 bases and the J segment 6 bases; nucleotides outside the gene matches: 8. The CDR3 has 13 amino acids. This TCR derives from a woman aged 40 to 50 with acute or convalescent COVID-19. The sequenced sample was peripheral blood. J is TRBJ1-2 and V is TRBV24-1, with TRBD1 matching over 8 bases. Written as DNA, the CDR3 is TGTGCCACCCCATCAGGGGGCGCGGATGGCTACACCTTC. Translated: CATPSGGADGYTF.